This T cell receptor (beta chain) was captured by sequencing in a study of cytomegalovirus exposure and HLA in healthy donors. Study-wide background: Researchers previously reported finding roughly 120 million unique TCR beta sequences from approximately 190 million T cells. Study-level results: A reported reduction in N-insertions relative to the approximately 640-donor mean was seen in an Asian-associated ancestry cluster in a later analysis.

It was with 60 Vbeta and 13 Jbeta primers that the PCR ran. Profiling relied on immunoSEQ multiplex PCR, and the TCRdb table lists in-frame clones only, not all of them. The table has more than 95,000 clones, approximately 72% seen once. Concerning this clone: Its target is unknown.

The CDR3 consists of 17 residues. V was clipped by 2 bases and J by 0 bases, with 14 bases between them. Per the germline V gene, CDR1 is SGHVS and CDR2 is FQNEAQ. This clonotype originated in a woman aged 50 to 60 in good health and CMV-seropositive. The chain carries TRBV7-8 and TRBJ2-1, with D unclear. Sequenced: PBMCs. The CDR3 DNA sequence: TGTGCCAGCAGCTTAATCGGTCGGCAGGCCTCCTACAATGAGCAGTTCTTC. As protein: CASSLIGRQASYNEQFF.